This TCR beta chain was retrieved from a study of T cells in Graves' hyperthyroidism and ophthalmopathy. In the ophthalmopathy cohort, Clinical Activity Score was at least 3, NOSPECS grade at least 4, and duration under 3 months. Diagnostic decisions used clinical symptoms, serum thyroxine and TRAb, thyroid ultrasound and orbital computed tomography. This clonotype occurred many times. Its antigen is currently unknown. V trimming: 7 bases; J trimming: 11 bases; junction bases outside the gene matches: 22. The germline gives CDR1 MDHEN, CDR2 SYDVKM. The CDR3 has 17 amino acids. RNA transcripts provided the source from which TCR beta CDR3 regions were amplified. First-round RT-PCR of the TCR CDR3 relied on the HTBI primer set. From the multiplex PCR reads, TCRdb called clonotypes with MiXCR, one entry per CDR3 protein. Among 200,000 to 300,000 distinct CDR3 sequences listed, approximately 25% were seen once.

Overall study findings and caveats: The blood repertoire included most of the expanded thyroid clonotypes above 0.001.

This TCR came from a woman in her 40s with Graves' ophthalmopathy. Input material: blood. J is TRBJ2-2 and V is TRBV28, with TRBD2 matching 7 bases. Here the CDR3 DNA reads TGTGCCAGCAACCCTGGGGCCGGGAGGACATTTTCAAGCGAGCTGTTTTTT. Protein: CASNPGAGRTFSSELFF. Full variable domain (rest looked up from reference TRBV28 and TRBJ2-2): DVKVTQSSRYLVKRTGEKVFLECVQDMDHENMFWYRQDPGLGLRLIYFSYDVKMKEKGDIPEGYSVSREKKERFSLILESASTNQTSMYLCASNPGAGRTFSSELFFGEGSRLTVL.